This passage covers 17 T cell receptor beta chains from one sample sequenced in a study of cytomegalovirus exposure and HLA in healthy donors. The primer mix had 60 Vbeta and 13 Jbeta primers. The method was immunoSEQ multiplex PCR; TCRdb's version includes in-frame clones alone and lacks a portion of them. The data show about 140,000 clones, 82% seen once. Material for sequencing was PBMCs. Source of these receptors: a young man in good health and CMV-seropositive.

CDR3 bases: TGTGCCAGCACCCGAGGAGGGTCCTACGAGCAGTACTTC. This codes for CASTRGGSYEQYF. The V gene is TRBV28, the J gene TRBJ2-7; maybe TRBD2 (6 bases). The germline V gene encodes CDR1 MDHEN and CDR2 SYDVKM. V was trimmed by 7 bases and J by 1 base, leaving 11 bases between them. The CDR3 is 13 amino acids.

The gene calls are TRBV7-9 and TRBJ1-1; no clear D. CDR3 length equals 14 residues. Germline CDR1 and CDR2: SEHNR and FQNEAQ (reference sequence). Trimming removed 2 bases at V and 1 base at J, with 8 bases between. The CDR3 here is CASSLYPGNTEAFF. CDR3 nucleotide sequence: TGTGCCAGCAGCTTATATCCAGGGAACACTGAAGCTTTCTTT.

This clone has only one observation. The chain employs TRBV2 and TRBJ2-2; 7 bases match TRBD1. Germline assignment: CDR1 SNHLY and CDR2 FYNNEI. This CDR3 is built from 15 residues. V was clipped by 6 bases and J by 0 bases; unmatched bases: 4. The CDR3, as DNA: TGTGCCAGCAGGAGACAGGGCTCGAACACCGGGGAGCTGTTTTTT. Its protein is CASRRQGSNTGELFF.

The genes are TRBV7-9 and TRBJ2-7; 7 bases align to TRBD1. This CDR3 has 14 amino acids. V was pared by 5 bases and J by 1 base, with 5 bases of the junction left unmatched. Germline CDR1 reads SEHNR; CDR2 reads FQNEAQ (reference sequence). The chain's CDR3 is CASSKPGQSYEQYF. The CDR3 coding sequence is TGTGCCAGCAGCAAACCGGGACAGTCCTACGAGCAGTACTTC.

The genes are TRBV11-3 and TRBJ2-5; possible D gene TRBD2, 5 bases. In germline, CDR1 is SGHNT, CDR2 YENEEA. The CDR3 is 13 amino acids. V was pared by 3 bases and J by 5 bases, with 10 bases between. The CDR3 DNA sequence: TGTGCCAGCAGCTTTGGCGGGCGTGAGACCCAGTACTTC. Amino acids: CASSFGGRETQYF.

The rearrangement uses TRBV27 and TRBJ2-1; 8 bases map to TRBD2. The CDR3 loop spans 16 amino acids. Germline-derived CDR1 and CDR2 are MNHEY and SMNVEV (reference sequence). The V and J ends lost 5 bases and 3 bases, in that order; junction bases with no gene match: 9. The CDR3 nucleotides are TGTGCCAGCAGTCCTTACGAGACTAGCGTCTACAATGAGCAGTTCTTC. It yields the protein CASSPYETSVYNEQFF.

V usage is TRBV6-6 and J usage is TRBJ1-1; D unresolved. Germline CDR1 reads MNHNY; CDR2 reads SVGAGI (reference sequence). Between the trimmed V and J ends, which lost 2 bases and 4 bases, there was a span of 8 bases. The CDR3 is made up of 13 amino acids. CDR3 amino acids: CASSYRLGTEAFF. In DNA, the CDR3 is TGTGCCAGCAGTTACAGGCTAGGCACTGAAGCTTTCTTT.

The chain combines TRBV10-3 with TRBJ1-2, with TRBD1 matching 7 bases. The germline V gene encodes CDR1 ENHRY and CDR2 SYGVKD. The CDR3 is 16 amino acids. Trimming cost V 3 bases and J 4 bases; bases outside gene matches: 11. In DNA form, the CDR3 reads TGTGCCATCAGTGAACATGAGTCCGGGACAGCCTATGGCTACACCTTC. It codes for CAISEHESGTAYGYTF.

The chain is built from TRBV2 and TRBJ1-4; D ambiguous. Germline V CDR1 and CDR2: SNHLY, FYNNEI. CDR3 size: 15 residues. With 1 base removed from V and 5 bases from J, the gap between germline ends came to 11 bases. This CDR3 reads CASSEVRTGNEKLFF. CDR3 bases: TGTGCCAGCAGTGAAGTACGAACGGGAAATGAAAAACTGTTTTTT.

The chain recombines TRBV28 with TRBJ2-3; the D gene is possibly TRBD2 (6 bases). The CDR3 is made up of 16 amino acids. V lost 2 bases and J lost 0, with 12 bases in between. Germline V gives CDR1 MDHEN, CDR2 SYDVKM. The chain's CDR3 is CASSLASGPSTDTQYF. CDR3 bases: TGTGCCAGCAGTTTAGCAAGCGGGCCGAGCACAGATACGCAGTATTTT.

V and J are TRBV28 and TRBJ2-5; D not certain. Trimming shortened V by 3 bases and J by 4 bases, and 12 bases separated the two germline ends. The CDR3 loop spans 14 amino acids. Per the germline V gene, CDR1 is MDHEN and CDR2 is SYDVKM. The CDR3 bases are TGTGCCAGCAGTTTCGGTAGAGCCCGAGAGACCCAGTACTTC. Protein: CASSFGRARETQYF.

V gene TRBV19 combines with J gene TRBJ2-5; D gene unclear. The CDR3 loop spans 15 amino acids. The V end lost 0 bases, the J end lost 3 bases, and 11 bases lay between the germline ends. The germline V gene encodes CDR1 LNHDA and CDR2 SQIVND (reference sequence). The CDR3 reads CASSIDLRGKETQYF. Written as DNA, the CDR3 is TGTGCCAGTAGTATAGACCTTAGAGGTAAAGAGACCCAGTACTTC.

The genes are TRBV28 and TRBJ2-7, with D tentatively TRBD2 (6 bases). Germline CDR1 MDHEN, CDR2 SYDVKM. This CDR3 has 16 residues. Trimming left V 5 bases short and J 2 bases short, with 19 bases between. The CDR3 nucleotides are TGTGCCAGCAGTGCCGATGGGGGGATCATCCCCTACGAGCAGTACTTC. Translating gives CASSADGGIIPYEQYF.

The J gene is TRBJ2-3, the V gene TRBV19; 9 bases map to TRBD2. The CDR3 is made up of 17 amino acids. The ends lost 10 bases at V and 0 bases at J; junction bases unmatched: 14. Germline CDR1 LNHDA, CDR2 SQIVND (reference sequence). The CDR3, as DNA: TGTGCCACTGCCATTTCGCCGACTAGCGGTAGCACAGATACGCAGTATTTT. It is translated as CATAISPTSGSTDTQYF.

The rearrangement links TRBV2 to TRBJ2-7; the D gene is possibly TRBD1 (6 bases). The CDR3 length is 13 residues. CDR1 and CDR2 from the germline V gene are SNHLY and FYNNEI. The V end was cut by 2 bases, the J end by 5 bases, with 10 bases between. The CDR3 loop is CASSEQGINEQYF. In DNA form, the CDR3 reads TGTGCCAGCAGTGAACAGGGGATTAACGAGCAGTACTTC.

The chain employs TRBV10-2 and TRBJ1-5, with 8 nucleotides matching TRBD1. The CDR3 loop spans 14 amino acids. J gave up 5 bases and V 6 bases, and 6 bases lay outside the gene matches. Germline values: CDR1 WSHSY, CDR2 SAAADI. CDR3 loop: CASSRTGRDQPQHF. For the CDR3, the DNA is TGCGCCAGCAGCCGGACAGGGCGGGATCAGCCCCAGCATTTT.

There are a few counts of this clone. The chain employs TRBV7-9 and TRBJ2-7; TRBD1 might be the D (6 bases). Germline V gene lookup returns CDR1 SEHNR and CDR2 FQNEAQ (reference sequence). V was clipped by 3 bases and J by 6 bases, with 12 bases between them. This CDR3 spans 13 amino acids. The CDR3 region has the DNA TGTGCCAGCAGCTTTTCCCCAGGGGCCGAGCAGTACTTC. Protein sequence: CASSFSPGAEQYF.